Below, one T cell receptor beta chain is given with its context. The second PCR ran roughly 6 to 12 cycles with a sample-barcoded 5' primer and J-beta primers. CDR3-containing paired-end reads numbered at least 2.5 million in each sample. One entry per CDR3 protein, called by TCRdb with MiXCR from the 5' RACE reads. Here the sample spans about 720,000 distinct CDR3 sequences, 25% being singletons. This sample was included in a study of blood T cells in healthy people across ages. The J segment lost 3 bases and the V segment lost 3 bases, leaving 5 bases of the junction unmatched. Germline loops: CDR1 SGHRS, CDR2 YFSETQ. CDR3 length equals 15 residues. The same specimen was also included in a second study, on T cells of mothers and their children. From that paper: Using around 1.4 ug per 15 ul, all extracted RNA underwent cDNA synthesis.

The rearrangement uses TRBV5-1 and TRBJ2-7, with 11 bases matching TRBD1. This TCR came from a boy aged 5 to 17 in good health. Input material: blood. The DNA for the CDR3 is TGCGCCAGCAGCTGGGACGGGACAGGGGGCTACGAGCAGTACTTC. Its translation is CASSWDGTGGYEQYF.